Sequencing of this T cell receptor (beta chain) was carried out in a study of CD8 T cells in Susac syndrome. The table lists this clonotype with a few counts. V dropped 3 bases and J dropped 4; count of bases not matched to a gene: 5. The CDR3 spans 15 residues. Germline assignment: CDR1 KGHSH and CDR2 LQKENI. RNA totalling roughly 0.45 to 1 ug underwent reverse transcription with random hexamers. Using its own MiXCR run on the immunoSEQ multiplex PCR reads, TCRdb lists one record per CDR3 protein. The repertoire has around 200,000 distinct CDR3 sequences, over 85% of them found once; the top ten carry about 0.1%.

This TCR was sampled from a human donor in good health. The sequencing sample was made of CD4+ T cells from PBMCs. The rearrangement joins TRBV18 to TRBJ2-1; 8 bases map to TRBD1. The CDR3 sequence: CASSPGTGGYNEQFF. The CDR3 DNA sequence: TGTGCCAGCTCACCGGGCACAGGGGGGTACAATGAGCAGTTCTTC.